A single T cell receptor beta chain is shown here with its context. What it binds is unknown. The data originate from a study of T cell responses to AZD1222 COVID-19 vaccine. Study results and limitations: Among those given AZD1222, only six were seropositive at baseline. Donors were chiefly white British, with a greater number of females, and clonal diversity was perhaps underestimated.

Germline V gene data show CDR1 as SNHLY and CDR2 as FYNNEI. The J segment lost 1 base and the V segment lost 3 bases, leaving 8 bases of the junction unmatched. The CDR3 is 18 residues long. TCRdb's copy holds only in-frame clones and misses some; the assay was immunoSEQ multiplex PCR. This table has more than 110,000 clones, 88% appearing once. The analysis combined second doses at about 4 or about 12 weeks. The V gene is TRBV2, the J gene TRBJ2-3, with 12 bases fitting TRBD2. Sample: peripheral blood, taken 28 days after the second AZD1222 dose. The receptor was derived from an adult who received the AZD1222 COVID-19 vaccine. In DNA, the CDR3 is TGTGCCAGCAGTGAGTTCATTCTAGCGGGGGGGCGCACAGATACGCAGTATTTT. This translates into CASSEFILAGGRTDTQYF.